The 3 T cell receptor beta chains presented below share a single source sample, sequenced in a study of neoadjuvant anti-PD-1 for oral cavity cancer. Sequencing was performed with immunoSEQ multiplex PCR; in TCRdb, only in-frame clones are kept and a portion is missing. This sample has 9,500 to 15,000 clones; over 70% occur once, and the top ten carry 2% to 3%. Time point specified: after neoadjuvant nivolumab, at surgical resection. The source material was PBMCs, sampled after nivolumab (anti-PD-1) treatment. The receptors were gathered from a person between 40 and 80 years old with oral cavity squamous cell carcinoma.

A few counts support this clone. The chain couples TRBV4-1 to TRBJ2-2; TRBD1 matches at 7 bases. The CDR3 consists of 17 residues. With 1 base clipped from V and 3 bases from J, the junction kept 8 bases outside the gene matches. Germline CDR1 is MGHRA and CDR2 is YSYEKL. The CDR3 protein is CASSQGYRGKDTGELFF. In DNA, the CDR3 is TGCGCCAGCAGCCAAGGGTACAGGGGAAAGGACACCGGGGAGCTGTTTTTT.

This chain uses TRBV6-5 with TRBJ2-5; TRBD2 is a possible D gene (5 bases). The CDR3 is made up of 15 amino acids. CDR1 and CDR2 (germline): MNHEY, SVGAGI. Trimming removed 0 bases from V and 5 bases from J, with 13 bases in between. The CDR3 region has the DNA TGTGCCAGCAGTTACTCGTCCGGGGTTGGGGAGACCCAGTACTTC. Translated: CASSYSSGVGETQYF.

V gene TRBV7-9 combines with J gene TRBJ1-3; D gene unclear. CDR3 length equals 17 residues. The V end lost 3 bases, the J end lost 1 base, and 16 bases lay between the germline ends. Germline V gene lookup returns CDR1 SEHNR and CDR2 FQNEAQ (reference sequence). For the CDR3, the DNA is TGTGCCAGCAGCTTCGTCAACTTCGAAAGATCTGGAAACACCATATATTTT. It yields the protein CASSFVNFERSGNTIYF.